This T cell receptor beta chain originates from a study of T cell responses to AZD1222 COVID-19 vaccine. Study-wide results and limits: Repertoire collection took place solely once the T cell response had peaked. Reportedly, nearly half of unique spike TCRs recognized epitopes outside B.1.351/B.1.1.7 mutations. At baseline, seropositivity was found in only a handful of AZD1222 recipients.

Method: immunoSEQ multiplex PCR; TCRdb's copy keeps in-frame clones and lacks some. This table has 65,000 to 100,000 clones, 85% to 90% appearing once. The CDR3 loop spans 13 amino acids. In germline, CDR1 is MDHEN, CDR2 SYDVKM. The V and J ends lost 6 bases and 6 bases respectively, with 12 bases between them. On this clone itself: The antigen remains unidentified.

The chain uses TRBV28 and TRBJ2-1; the D is unclear. This specimen consisted of peripheral blood, obtained 28 days after the second AZD1222 dose. The origin of this receptor is an adult who received the AZD1222 COVID-19 vaccine. CDR3 nucleotides: TGTGCCAGCAGCTATGGTGCGCGCAATGAGCAGTTCTTC. Its translation is CASSYGARNEQFF.